The 28 T cell receptor beta chains reported below all come from one sample, sequenced in a study of blood T cell repertoires in COVID-19. This table comes from immunoSEQ multiplex PCR, and its TCRdb copy is limited to in-frame clones, with some not included. The table records about 280,000 clones, 65% to 90% of them present only once. Sequenced input: peripheral blood. These receptors were taken from a man aged 45 to 65 with active or convalescent COVID-19.

The V gene is TRBV28, the J gene TRBJ1-2, with 10 bases lining up with TRBD1. Germline trimming cut 2 bases from V and 5 bases from J; bases unmatched to any gene: 2. This CDR3 has 14 residues. Germline loops: CDR1 MDHEN, CDR2 SYDVKM. In DNA, the CDR3 is TGTGCCAGCAGTTTAGGGGGACAGGGGTATGGCTACACCTTC. Translated, it gives CASSLGGQGYGYTF.

The rearrangement uses TRBV2 and TRBJ2-5; a weak D match, TRBD1 (5 bases). From germline, CDR1 is SNHLY and CDR2 FYNNEI. This CDR3 is built from 14 residues. V was cut by 6 bases and J by 1 base, with 12 bases left in between. CDR3 residues: CASRDTTRQETQYF. CDR3 bases: TGTGCCAGCAGGGACACGACCCGCCAAGAGACCCAGTACTTC.

The J gene is TRBJ1-3, the V gene TRBV19, with 8 bases that match TRBD1. Germline trimming cut 5 bases from V and 4 bases from J; bases unmatched to any gene: 4. There are 14 residues in the CDR3. Per germline, CDR1 LNHDA and CDR2 SQIVND (reference sequence). CDR3: CASSPRDRGNTIYF. Here the CDR3 DNA reads TGTGCCAGTAGTCCCCGGGACAGGGGAAACACCATATATTTT.

This clone was detected only once. The V and J genes are TRBV30 and TRBJ1-1; 7 bases agree with TRBD1. The CDR3 is 16 residues long. The V gene's germline CDR1 is GTSNPN and CDR2 SVGIG (reference sequence). V gave up 3 bases and J gave up 0 bases; unmatched junction bases: 10. The CDR3 spells CAWRPPGQLLNTEAFF. CDR3 sequence (DNA): TGTGCCTGGAGACCGCCGGGACAGCTATTGAACACTGAAGCTTTCTTT.

This clone came up once. The chain is built from TRBV7-9 and TRBJ1-2, with TRBD1 as a possible D gene (5 bases). The length of the CDR3 is 13 residues. V was shortened by 5 bases and J by 4 bases, with 11 bases between the two germline ends. Germline V gene lookup returns CDR1 SEHNR and CDR2 FQNEAQ (reference sequence). CDR3 amino acids: CASSVSDSYGYTF. In DNA, the CDR3 is TGTGCCAGCAGCGTCAGCGACAGCTATGGCTACACCTTC.

V usage is TRBV10-1 and J usage is TRBJ2-3, with D possibly matching TRBD1 (5 bases). The V end lost 0 bases, the J end lost 10 bases, and 20 bases lay between the germline ends. There are 16 residues in the CDR3. The V gene's germline CDR1 is WNHNN and CDR2 SYGVQD (reference sequence). The CDR3 region is CASSESRGSPSRPQYF. CDR3 DNA sequence: TGCGCCAGCAGTGAGTCAAGGGGCAGTCCGTCGCGACCGCAGTATTTT.

This clone was recorded once. The rearrangement uses TRBV6-1 and TRBJ2-1; 9 bases line up with TRBD2. Trimming at V came to 4 bases and at J to 4 bases, leaving 20 bases not matched to a gene. From germline, CDR1 is MNHNS and CDR2 SASEGT. This CDR3 has 20 residues. The CDR3 reads CASSASGLAGWRKGYNEQFF. The CDR3 bases are TGTGCCAGCAGTGCTAGTGGGCTAGCGGGATGGAGGAAGGGATACAATGAGCAGTTCTTC.

The chain links TRBV2 to TRBJ2-5; 7 bases map to TRBD2. CDR3 length: 13 residues. Trimming took 4 bases from V and 4 from J; bases not matched to a gene: 3. Per the germline V gene, CDR1 is SNHLY and CDR2 is FYNNEI. Written as DNA, the CDR3 is TGTGCCAGCAGTGGACTAGCCGGAGAGACCCAGTACTTC. Translation gives CASSGLAGETQYF.

The chain recombines TRBV10-1 with TRBJ2-3, with TRBD2 identical over 7 bases. This CDR3 is 15 amino acids long. Trimming took 6 bases from V and 0 from J; bases not matched to a gene: 6. The germline gives CDR1 WNHNN, CDR2 SYGVQD (reference sequence). CDR3 in DNA: TGCGCCAGCAGACCAAGCGGGACGAGCACAGATACGCAGTATTTT. Translation: CASRPSGTSTDTQYF.

The V gene is TRBV3-1 (or the pseudogene TRBV3-2), the J gene TRBJ1-2; TRBD1 agrees at 7 bases. V lost 2 bases to trimming and J lost 5 bases; unmatched junction nucleotides: 8. The CDR3 runs 15 residues. In germline, CDR1 is LGHDT, CDR2 YNNKEL (reference sequence). CDR3 sequence (DNA): TGTGCCAGCAGCCAACCGGACAGGTCTGGATATGGCTACACCTTC. This encodes CASSQPDRSGYGYTF.

This clone appeared a few times. The V and J genes are TRBV13 and TRBJ2-1; TRBD2 matches at 13 bases. V lost 5 bases, J lost 3 bases, and 16 bases stayed unmatched. Germline CDR1 is PRHDT and CDR2 is FYEKMQ (reference sequence). This CDR3 comprises 20 residues. The CDR3 DNA follows: TGTGCCAGCAGCGCCCATCCGGGACTAGCGGGAAGAGGAGACTACAATGAGCAGTTCTTC. It translates to CASSAHPGLAGRGDYNEQFF.

The chain employs TRBV6-1 and TRBJ2-7; possible D gene TRBD1, 5 bases. Germline CDR1 reads MNHNS; CDR2 reads SASEGT. The CDR3 length is 16 residues. V lost 1 base to trimming and J lost 2 bases, with 15 bases between them. The CDR3 DNA follows: TGTGCCAGCAGTGAAGACCTTTGGAGACAGACCTACGAGCAGTACTTC. As protein: CASSEDLWRQTYEQYF.

The rearrangement uses TRBV7-9 and TRBJ2-5; D is perhaps TRBD2 (5 bases). CDR1 and CDR2 (germline): SEHNR, FQNEAQ (reference sequence). Trimming left V 5 bases short and J 5 bases short, with 21 bases between. CDR3 length: 16 residues. CDR3 sequence: CASSPTQDGVTETQYF. The CDR3 region has the DNA TGTGCCAGCAGCCCAACCCAGGACGGGGTCACCGAGACCCAGTACTTC.

The chain uses TRBV4-3 and TRBJ1-1; 8 bases are a match to TRBD1. Germline loops: CDR1 LGHNA, CDR2 YSLEER. The V and J ends lost 1 base and 3 bases, in that order; junction bases with no gene match: 13. The CDR3 length is 18 residues. CDR3 loop: CASSQGITGGPPDTEAFF. The CDR3 DNA is TGCGCCAGCAGCCAAGGTATTACAGGGGGTCCCCCTGACACTGAAGCTTTCTTT.

This clone was counted a single time. This sequence joins TRBV29-1 and TRBJ2-7; 13 bases are a match to TRBD2. The germline gives CDR1 SQVTM, CDR2 ANQGSEA. V gave up 6 bases and J gave up 0 bases; unmatched junction bases: 2. The CDR3 is 14 amino acids. Here the CDR3 reads CSVRTSGSSYEQYF. As DNA, the CDR3 is TGCAGCGTACGGACTAGCGGGAGCTCCTACGAGCAGTACTTC.

The chain joins TRBV6-5 to TRBJ2-3; 8 positions match TRBD2. Germline-derived CDR1 and CDR2 are MNHEY and SVGAGI. After removal of 5 bases from V and 3 bases from J, the junction contained 4 bases not matched to a gene. The CDR3 runs to 14 residues. The CDR3 nucleotides are TGTGCCAGCAGTAGAGCGGGAGCTACAGATACGCAGTATTTT. Protein product: CASSRAGATDTQYF.

This clone came up a few times. V gene TRBV2 combines with J gene TRBJ2-5; possible D gene TRBD2, 6 bases. The germline gives CDR1 SNHLY, CDR2 FYNNEI. V was cut by 3 bases and J by 4 bases, with 15 bases left in between. This CDR3 is 15 amino acids long. DNA for the CDR3: TGTGCCAGCAGTGAGGGTCGGCGGGATTCAGAGACCCAGTACTTC. Translation: CASSEGRRDSETQYF. Full variable domain (missing parts from reference TRBV2 and TRBJ2-5): EPEVTQTPSHQVTQMGQEVILRCVPISNHLYFYWYRQILGQKVEFLVSFYNNEISEKSEIFDDQFSVERPDGSNFTLKIRSTKLEDSAMYFCASSEGRRDSETQYFGPGTRLLVL.

The chain employs TRBV2 and TRBJ2-5; tentative D call: TRBD2 (6 bases). Per germline, CDR1 SNHLY and CDR2 FYNNEI. V lost 8 bases to trimming and J lost 1 base, with 8 bases between them. The CDR3 sequence is 12 residues long. The CDR3 protein is CASGRGQETQYF. The CDR3 DNA is TGTGCCAGCGGGCGGGGCCAAGAGACCCAGTACTTC.

The chain carries TRBV5-4 and TRBJ2-7, with 11 bases aligning to TRBD2. The J segment lost 2 bases and the V segment lost 4 bases, leaving 5 bases of the junction unmatched. This CDR3 contains 15 residues. The germline V gene encodes CDR1 SGHNT and CDR2 YYREEE (reference sequence). CDR3 sequence reads: CASSQGSGRAYEQYF. CDR3 bases: TGTGCCAGCAGCCAGGGTAGCGGGAGGGCCTACGAGCAGTACTTC.

This chain joins TRBV10-3 and TRBJ2-7, with D unresolved. Between the trimmed V and J ends, which lost 6 bases and 2 bases, there was a span of 8 bases. The CDR3 runs to 12 residues. The germline V gene has CDR1 ENHRY and CDR2 SYGVKD. The CDR3, as DNA: TGTGCCATCAGCCCTATACCCTACGAGCAGTACTTC. It encodes CAISPIPYEQYF.

This clone has only a few counts. The J gene is TRBJ2-3, the V gene TRBV14; D uncertain. V was clipped by 0 bases and J by 6 bases, with 10 bases between them. Germline V gives CDR1 SGHDN, CDR2 FVKESK. The length of the CDR3 is 14 residues. As DNA, the CDR3 is TGTGCCAGCAGCCAAGATCGTAGTCGGGATACGCAGTATTTT. Its translation: CASSQDRSRDTQYF.

This clone occurred once. The gene calls are TRBV27 and TRBJ2-3, with a possible D match to TRBD1 (5 bases). This CDR3 has 14 residues. Germline CDR1 MNHEY, CDR2 SMNVEV (reference sequence). V was cut by 4 bases and J by 2 bases, with 10 bases left in between. In nucleotides, the CDR3 is TGTGCCAGCAGTTCGACAGCTCCCACAGATACGCAGTATTTT. Protein: CASSSTAPTDTQYF.

This chain connects TRBV10-3 to TRBJ1-5; 9 nucleotides agree with TRBD1. The trim removed 11 bases at V and 4 bases at J, leaving 6 bases unmatched. This CDR3 comprises 13 residues. Per the germline V gene, CDR1 is ENHRY and CDR2 is SYGVKD. The CDR3 is CASTGGLNQPQHF. CDR3 DNA sequence: TGTGCCTCAACAGGGGGCCTTAATCAGCCCCAGCATTTT.

The rearrangement joins TRBV3-1 (or the pseudogene TRBV3-2) to TRBJ1-1; 7 bases map to TRBD1. J lost 8 bases, V lost 4 bases, and 7 bases had no gene match. Germline values: CDR1 LGHDT, CDR2 YNNKEL (reference sequence). The CDR3 sequence is 13 residues long. This CDR3 is CASSPAGGSEAFF. CDR3 DNA: TGTGCCAGCAGCCCAGCAGGGGGGTCGGAAGCTTTCTTT.

The chain recombines TRBV7-6 with TRBJ1-1; possibly TRBD1 for D (5 bases). Germline CDR1 reads SGHVS; CDR2 reads FNYEAQ. V was cut by 2 bases and J by 0 bases, with 10 bases left in between. The CDR3 length is 15 residues. The CDR3, as DNA: TGTGCCAGCAGCTTACTGACAGAGCTGAACACTGAAGCTTTCTTT. Protein product: CASSLLTELNTEAFF.

The rearrangement joins TRBV5-1 to TRBJ2-7, with TRBD1 identical over 9 bases. The CDR3 is 16 amino acids. Unmatched junction bases numbered 11, after V lost 3 bases and J lost 4 bases. In germline, CDR1 is SGHRS, CDR2 YFSETQ. The CDR3 nucleotides read TGCGCCAGCAGCTCCTCGGGGACAGGGTCTGGTTACGAGCAGTACTTC. It is translated as CASSSSGTGSGYEQYF.

The chain couples TRBV5-4 to TRBJ2-4; the D gene is possibly TRBD2 (5 bases). CDR3 size: 16 residues. Germline values: CDR1 SGHNT, CDR2 YYREEE (reference sequence). The V end was cut by 3 bases, the J end by 2 bases, with 15 bases between. The CDR3 here is CASSSGSGFSKNIQYF. The CDR3 DNA reads as TGTGCCAGCAGCTCGGGGTCTGGTTTTTCCAAAAACATTCAGTACTTC.

The chain recombines TRBV7-2 with TRBJ1-2; D perhaps matches TRBD1 (5 bases). The CDR3 length is 12 residues. Germline CDR1 is SGHTA and CDR2 is FQGNSA. Trimming pared 3 bases from V and 7 bases from J, leaving 9 bases between. CDR3 bases: TGTGCCAGCAGCTTGCAGGGTTCTGGCTACACCTTC. Translation gives CASSLQGSGYTF.